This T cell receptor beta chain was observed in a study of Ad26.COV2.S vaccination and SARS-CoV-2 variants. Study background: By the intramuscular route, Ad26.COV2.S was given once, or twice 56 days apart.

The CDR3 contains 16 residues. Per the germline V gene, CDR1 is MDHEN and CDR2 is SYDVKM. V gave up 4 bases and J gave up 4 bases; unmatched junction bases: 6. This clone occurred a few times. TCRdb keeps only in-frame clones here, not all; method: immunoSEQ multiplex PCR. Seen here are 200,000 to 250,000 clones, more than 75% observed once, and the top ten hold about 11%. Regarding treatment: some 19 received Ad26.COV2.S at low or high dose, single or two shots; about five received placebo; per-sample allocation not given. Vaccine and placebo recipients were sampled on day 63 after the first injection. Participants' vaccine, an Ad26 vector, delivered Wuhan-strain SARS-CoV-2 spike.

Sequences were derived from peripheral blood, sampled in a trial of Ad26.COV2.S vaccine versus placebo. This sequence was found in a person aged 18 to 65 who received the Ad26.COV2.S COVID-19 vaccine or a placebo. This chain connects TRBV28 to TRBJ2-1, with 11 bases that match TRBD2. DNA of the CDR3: TGTGCCAGCAGTTCCCCTAGCGGGGGGCAATACAATGAGCAGTTCTTC. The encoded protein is CASSSPSGGQYNEQFF.